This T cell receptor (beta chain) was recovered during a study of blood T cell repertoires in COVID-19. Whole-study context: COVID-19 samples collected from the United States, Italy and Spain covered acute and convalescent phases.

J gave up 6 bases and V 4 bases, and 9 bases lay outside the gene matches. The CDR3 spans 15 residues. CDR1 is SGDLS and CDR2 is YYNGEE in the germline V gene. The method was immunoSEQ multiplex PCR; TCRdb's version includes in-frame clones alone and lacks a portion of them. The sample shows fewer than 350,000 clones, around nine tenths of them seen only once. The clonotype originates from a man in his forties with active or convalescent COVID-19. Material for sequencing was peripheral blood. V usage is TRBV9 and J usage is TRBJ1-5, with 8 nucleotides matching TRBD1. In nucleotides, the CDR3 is TGTGCCAGCAGCCCCCGGGACAGGCCCGCTCAGCCCCAGCATTTT. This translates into CASSPRDRPAQPQHF.